The TCR beta chain under discussion was sequenced for a study of cytomegalovirus exposure and HLA in healthy donors. Findings and limits, study-wide: Follow-up analysis found HLA locus-dependent TCR association rates, highest for DRB1 and lowest for HLA-C. In vitro testing confirmed a few CMV-associated chains as specific for CMV antigens. Presence/absence results assume similar sequencing depth per donor, which may not hold.

Donors counted as nominally healthy when sampled, yet unrecorded immune exposures were likely. The study ran its PCR with 60 Vbeta and 13 Jbeta primers. Data came from immunoSEQ multiplex PCR; TCRdb stores just in-frame clones and leaves some out. The data hold around 180,000 clones, with about 90% observed a single time. Germline V gene data show CDR1 as SEHNR and CDR2 as FQNEAQ (reference sequence). The V segment lost 4 bases and the J segment 1 base; nucleotides outside the gene matches: 6. There are 16 residues in the CDR3. Notes on this clone: Its antigen remains unidentified.

The TCR originated in a girl under three years old in good health and CMV-seronegative. The specimen sequenced was PBMCs. The chain combines TRBV7-9 with TRBJ2-2; 7 nucleotides align to TRBD1. CDR3 sequence: CASSSFGTVNTGELFF. CDR3 bases: TGTGCCAGCAGCTCTTTCGGGACAGTGAACACCGGGGAGCTGTTTTTT.